This record looks at one T cell receptor (beta chain) sequence and its context. Clones were read by immunoSEQ multiplex PCR, and TCRdb kept only the in-frame ones, dropping some. The sample shows some 83,000 clones, approximately 80% of them seen only once. These data are taken from a study of blood T cell repertoires in COVID-19. J gave up 1 base and V 4 bases, and 7 bases lay outside the gene matches. Germline CDR1 reads SGHDT; CDR2 reads YYEEEE. This CDR3 spans 15 amino acids. The source material was peripheral blood. V gene TRBV5-6 combines with J gene TRBJ1-1; 7 bases align to TRBD1. The receptor's source is a man in his forties or fifties with acute or convalescent COVID-19. The CDR3, as DNA: TGTGCCAGCAGCGCCTGGGACAGACCGAACACTGAAGCTTTCTTT. It codes for CASSAWDRPNTEAFF.